These 2 T cell receptor beta chains were all obtained from the same sample, sequenced in a study of CXCR3-negative and CXCR3-positive naive CD8 T cells. Study observations and caveats: Against CXCR3-negative naive cells, CXCR3-positive naive cells showed more hydrophobic TRB CDR3s.

TRB cDNA libraries were made by UMI-labeled 5' RACE. TCRdb derives one entry per CDR3 protein from the 5' RACE reads, leaving out DNA. The sample table includes 90,000 to 100,000 distinct CDR3 sequences. The antigens these receptors bind are not known. The sequenced material came from naive CXCR3+ CD8+ T cells from blood. The subset was: CD45RO-CCR7+CD27+CD95- naive CD8+ T cells expressing CXCR3 (TNR3+). The receptors were sampled from a human donor in good health. Some clones in this sample may be carry-over from other donors' samples.

The chain joins TRBV7-2 to TRBJ2-7; the TCRdb D gene call, TRBD1, has no DNA to confirm it. CDR3 length equals 15 residues. Germline CDR1 is SGHTA and CDR2 is FQGNSA. The CDR3 loop reads CASSLAVGGSYEQYF.

This sequence joins TRBV6-2 or TRBV6-3 and TRBJ2-7. The germline V gene has CDR1 MNHEY and CDR2 SVGEGT. This CDR3 has 15 amino acids. CDR3: CASTVDPYITYEQYF.